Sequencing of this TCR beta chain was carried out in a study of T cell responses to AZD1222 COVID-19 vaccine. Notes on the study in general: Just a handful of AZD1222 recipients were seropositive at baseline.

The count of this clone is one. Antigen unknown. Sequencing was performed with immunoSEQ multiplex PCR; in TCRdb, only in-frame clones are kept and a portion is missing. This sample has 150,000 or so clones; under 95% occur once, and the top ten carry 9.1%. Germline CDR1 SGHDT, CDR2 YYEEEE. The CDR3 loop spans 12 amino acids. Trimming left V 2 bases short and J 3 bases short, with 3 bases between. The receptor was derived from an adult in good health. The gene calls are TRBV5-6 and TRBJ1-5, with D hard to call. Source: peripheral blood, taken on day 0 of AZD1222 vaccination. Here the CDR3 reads CASSFTNQPQHF. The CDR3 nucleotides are TGTGCCAGCAGCTTTACCAATCAGCCCCAGCATTTT. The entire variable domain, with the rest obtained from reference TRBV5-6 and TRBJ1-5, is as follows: DAGVTQSPTHLIKTRGQQVTLRCSPKSGHDTVSWYQQALGQGPQFIFQYYEEEERQRGNFPDRFSGHQFPNYSSELNVNALLLGDSALYLCASSFTNQPQHFGDGTRLSIL.